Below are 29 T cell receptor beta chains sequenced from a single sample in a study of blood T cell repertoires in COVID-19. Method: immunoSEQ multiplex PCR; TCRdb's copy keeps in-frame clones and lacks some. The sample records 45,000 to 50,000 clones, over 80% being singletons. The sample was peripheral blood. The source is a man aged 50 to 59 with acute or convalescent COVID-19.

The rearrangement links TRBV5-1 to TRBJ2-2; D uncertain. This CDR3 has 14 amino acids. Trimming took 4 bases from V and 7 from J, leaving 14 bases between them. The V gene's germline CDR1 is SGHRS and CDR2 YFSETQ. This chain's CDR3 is CASSAVDSFGELFF. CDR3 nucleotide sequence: TGCGCCAGCAGCGCCGTCGACTCTTTCGGGGAGCTGTTTTTT.

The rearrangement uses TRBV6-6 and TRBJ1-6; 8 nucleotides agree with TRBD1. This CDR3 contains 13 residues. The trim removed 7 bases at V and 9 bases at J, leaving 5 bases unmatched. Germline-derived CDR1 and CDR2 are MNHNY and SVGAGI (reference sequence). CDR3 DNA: TGTGCCAGCAAGACAGGGGCGAGTTCACCCCTCCACTTT. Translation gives CASKTGASSPLHF.

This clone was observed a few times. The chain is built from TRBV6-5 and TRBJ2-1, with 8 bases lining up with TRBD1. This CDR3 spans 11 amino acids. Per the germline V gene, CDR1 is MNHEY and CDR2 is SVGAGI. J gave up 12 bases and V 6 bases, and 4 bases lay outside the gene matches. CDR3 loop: CASRKGTGQFF. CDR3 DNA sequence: TGTGCCAGCAGGAAGGGGACAGGGCAGTTCTTC.

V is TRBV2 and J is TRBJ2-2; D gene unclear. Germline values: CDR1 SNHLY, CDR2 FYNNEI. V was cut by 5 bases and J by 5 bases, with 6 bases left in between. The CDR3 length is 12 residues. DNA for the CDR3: TGTGCCAGCAGTCCCCAAACCGGGGAGCTGTTTTTT. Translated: CASSPQTGELFF.

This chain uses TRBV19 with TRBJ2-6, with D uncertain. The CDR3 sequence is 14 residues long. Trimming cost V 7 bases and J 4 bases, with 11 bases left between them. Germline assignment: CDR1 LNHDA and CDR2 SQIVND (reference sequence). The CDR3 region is CASNEASGANVLTF. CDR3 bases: TGTGCCAGTAACGAGGCCTCCGGGGCCAACGTCCTGACTTTC.

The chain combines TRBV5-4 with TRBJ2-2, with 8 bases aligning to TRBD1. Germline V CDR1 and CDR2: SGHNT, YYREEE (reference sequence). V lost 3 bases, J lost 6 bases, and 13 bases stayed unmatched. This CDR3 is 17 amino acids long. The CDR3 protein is CASSSASGQGMSGELFF. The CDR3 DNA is TGTGCCAGCAGCTCGGCGTCAGGACAGGGTATGTCCGGGGAGCTGTTTTTT. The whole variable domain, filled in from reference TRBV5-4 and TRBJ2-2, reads ETGVTQSPTHLIKTRGQQVTLRCSSQSGHNTVSWYQQALGQGPQFIFQYYREEENGRGNFPPRFSGLQFPNYSSELNVNALELDDSALYLCASSSASGQGMSGELFFGEGSRLTVL.

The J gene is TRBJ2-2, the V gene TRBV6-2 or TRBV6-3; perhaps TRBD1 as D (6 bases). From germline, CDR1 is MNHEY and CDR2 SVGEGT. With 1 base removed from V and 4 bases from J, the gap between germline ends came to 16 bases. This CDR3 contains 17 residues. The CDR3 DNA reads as TGTGCCAGCAGTTACTTTCACAGGGCCCTTTTCACCGGGGAGCTGTTTTTT. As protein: CASSYFHRALFTGELFF.

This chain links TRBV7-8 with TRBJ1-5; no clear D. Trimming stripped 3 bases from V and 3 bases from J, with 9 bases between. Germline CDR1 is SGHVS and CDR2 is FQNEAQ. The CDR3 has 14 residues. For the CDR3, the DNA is TGTGCCAGCAGCTTTTCGCAGGTCAATCAGCCCCAGCATTTT. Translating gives CASSFSQVNQPQHF.

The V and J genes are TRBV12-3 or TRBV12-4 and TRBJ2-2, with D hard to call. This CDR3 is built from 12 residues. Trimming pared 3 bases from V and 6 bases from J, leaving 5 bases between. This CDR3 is CASSFRAGELFF. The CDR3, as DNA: TGTGCCAGCAGTTTTCGAGCCGGGGAGCTGTTTTTT.

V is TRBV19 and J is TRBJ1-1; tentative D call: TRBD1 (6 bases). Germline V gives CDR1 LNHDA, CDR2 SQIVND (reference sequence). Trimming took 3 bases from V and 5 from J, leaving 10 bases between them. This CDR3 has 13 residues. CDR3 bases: TGTGCCAGTAGTATTGAGGGGGGGACTGAAGCTTTCTTT. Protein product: CASSIEGGTEAFF.

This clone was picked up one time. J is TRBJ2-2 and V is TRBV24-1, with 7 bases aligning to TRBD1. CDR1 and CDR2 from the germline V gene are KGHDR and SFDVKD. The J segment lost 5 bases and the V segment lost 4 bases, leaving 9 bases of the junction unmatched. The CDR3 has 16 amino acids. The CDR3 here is CATSDPDRAGTGELFF. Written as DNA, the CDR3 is TGTGCCACCAGTGACCCCGACAGGGCGGGTACCGGGGAGCTGTTTTTT.

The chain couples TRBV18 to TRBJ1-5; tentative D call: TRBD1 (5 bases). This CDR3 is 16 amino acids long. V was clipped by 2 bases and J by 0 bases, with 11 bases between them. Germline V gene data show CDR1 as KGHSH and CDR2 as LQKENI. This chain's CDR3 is CASSPVGADSNQPQHF. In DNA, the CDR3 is TGTGCCAGCTCACCAGTAGGGGCTGATAGCAATCAGCCCCAGCATTTT.

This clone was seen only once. The CDR3 DNA sequence: TGCGCCAGCAGCTGGGACACGAACACTGAAGCTTTCTTT. Protein product: CASSWDTNTEAFF. The J gene is TRBJ1-1, the V gene TRBV5-1, with D possibly matching TRBD1 (6 bases). V was trimmed by 3 bases and J by 1 base, leaving 7 bases between them. Germline-derived CDR1 and CDR2 are SGHRS and YFSETQ. CDR3 length: 13 residues. The full variable domain, completed using reference TRBV5-1 and TRBJ1-1, is KAGVTQTPRYLIKTRGQQVTLSCSPISGHRSVSWYQQTPGQGLQFLFEYFSETQRNKGNFPGRFSGRQFSNSRSEMNVSTLELGDSALYLCASSWDTNTEAFFGQGTRLTVV.

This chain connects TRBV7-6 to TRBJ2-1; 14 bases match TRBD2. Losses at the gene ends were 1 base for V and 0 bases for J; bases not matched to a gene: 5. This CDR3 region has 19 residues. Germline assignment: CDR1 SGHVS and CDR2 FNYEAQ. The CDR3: CASSLGTSGGRSSYNEQFF. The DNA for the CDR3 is TGTGCCAGCAGCTTAGGGACTAGCGGGGGGCGGAGCTCCTACAATGAGCAGTTCTTC.

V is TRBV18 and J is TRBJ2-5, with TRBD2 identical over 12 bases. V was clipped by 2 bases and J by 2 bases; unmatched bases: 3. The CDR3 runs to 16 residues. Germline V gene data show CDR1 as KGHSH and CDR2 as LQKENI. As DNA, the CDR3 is TGTGCCAGCTCACCAAGTCTAGCGGGGGGGCAAGAGACCCAGTACTTC. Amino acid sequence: CASSPSLAGGQETQYF.

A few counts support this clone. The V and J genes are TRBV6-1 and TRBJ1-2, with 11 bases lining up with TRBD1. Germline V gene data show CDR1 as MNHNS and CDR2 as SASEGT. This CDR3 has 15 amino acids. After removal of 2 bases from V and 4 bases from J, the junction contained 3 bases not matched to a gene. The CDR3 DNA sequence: TGTGCCAGCAGTGAACGAGGACAGGGGGCCTATGGCTACACCTTC. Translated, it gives CASSERGQGAYGYTF.

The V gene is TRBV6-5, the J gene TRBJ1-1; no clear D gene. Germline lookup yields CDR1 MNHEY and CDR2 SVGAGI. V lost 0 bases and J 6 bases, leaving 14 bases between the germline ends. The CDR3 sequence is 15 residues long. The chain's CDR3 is CASSYSRYGPPEAFF. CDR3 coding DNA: TGTGCCAGCAGTTACTCGAGATATGGGCCCCCTGAAGCTTTCTTT.

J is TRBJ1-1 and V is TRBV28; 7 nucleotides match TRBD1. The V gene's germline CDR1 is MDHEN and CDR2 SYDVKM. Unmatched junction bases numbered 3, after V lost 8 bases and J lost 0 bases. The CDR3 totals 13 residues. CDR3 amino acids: CASQGVMNTEAFF. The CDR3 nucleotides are TGTGCCAGCCAGGGGGTTATGAACACTGAAGCTTTCTTT.

The CDR3 sequence: CASSQVGGLLNEQYF. The CDR3 DNA reads TGCGCCAGCAGCCAAGTTGGAGGACTACTCAACGAGCAGTACTTC. The V gene is TRBV4-3, the J gene TRBJ2-7, with a weak D call TRBD2 (6 bases). V dropped 1 base and J dropped 5 bases, with 15 bases sitting between them. CDR1 is LGHNA, CDR2 YSLEER, per germline. The CDR3 totals 15 residues.

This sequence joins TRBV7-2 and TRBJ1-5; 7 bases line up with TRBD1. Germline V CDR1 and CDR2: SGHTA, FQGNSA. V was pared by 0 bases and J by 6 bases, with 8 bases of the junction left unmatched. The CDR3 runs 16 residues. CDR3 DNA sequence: TGTGCCAGCAGCTTAGCAGGGGGCAGAGGTTCTCAGCCCCAGCATTTT. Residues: CASSLAGGRGSQPQHF.

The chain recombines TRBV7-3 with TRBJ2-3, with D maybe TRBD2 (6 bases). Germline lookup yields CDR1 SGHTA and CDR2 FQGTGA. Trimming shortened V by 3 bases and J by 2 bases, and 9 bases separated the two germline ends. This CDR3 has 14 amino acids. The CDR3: CASSFAGNTDTQYF. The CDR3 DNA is TGTGCCAGCAGCTTCGCGGGAAACACAGATACGCAGTATTTT.

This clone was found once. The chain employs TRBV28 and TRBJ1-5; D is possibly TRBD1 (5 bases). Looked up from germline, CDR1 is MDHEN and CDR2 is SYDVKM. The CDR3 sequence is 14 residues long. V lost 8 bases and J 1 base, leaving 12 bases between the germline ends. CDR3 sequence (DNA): TGTGCCAGCTCATTCGGGGGAAGCAATCAGCCCCAGCATTTT. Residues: CASSFGGSNQPQHF.

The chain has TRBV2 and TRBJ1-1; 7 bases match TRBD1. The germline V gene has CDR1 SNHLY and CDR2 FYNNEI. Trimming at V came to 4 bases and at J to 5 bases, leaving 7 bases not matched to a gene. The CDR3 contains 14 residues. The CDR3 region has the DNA TGTGCCAGCAGTGCTGACAGGGTTTCTACTGAAGCTTTCTTT. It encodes CASSADRVSTEAFF. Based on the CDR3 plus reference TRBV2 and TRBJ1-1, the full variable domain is EPEVTQTPSHQVTQMGQEVILRCVPISNHLYFYWYRQILGQKVEFLVSFYNNEISEKSEIFDDQFSVERPDGSNFTLKIRSTKLEDSAMYFCASSADRVSTEAFFGQGTRLTVV.

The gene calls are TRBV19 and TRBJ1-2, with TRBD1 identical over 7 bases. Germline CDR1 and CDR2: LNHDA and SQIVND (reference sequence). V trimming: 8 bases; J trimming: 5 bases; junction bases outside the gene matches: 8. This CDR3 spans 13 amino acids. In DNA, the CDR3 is TGTGCCAGTGGGGACCGGGACAGATATGGCTACACCTTC. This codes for CASGDRDRYGYTF.

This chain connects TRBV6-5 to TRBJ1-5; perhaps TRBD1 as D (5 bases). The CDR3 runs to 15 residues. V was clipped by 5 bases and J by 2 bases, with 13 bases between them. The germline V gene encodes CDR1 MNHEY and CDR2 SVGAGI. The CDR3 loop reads CASSQPGSGNQPQHF. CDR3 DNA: TGTGCCAGCAGTCAACCAGGGTCCGGCAATCAGCCCCAGCATTTT.

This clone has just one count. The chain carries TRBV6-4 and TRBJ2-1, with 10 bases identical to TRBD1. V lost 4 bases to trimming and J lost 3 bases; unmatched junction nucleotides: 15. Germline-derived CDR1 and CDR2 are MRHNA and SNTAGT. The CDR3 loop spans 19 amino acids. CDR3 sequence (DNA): TGTGCCAGCAGTGCCTCAGACAGGGGGCAAAGAGCTGGCTACAATGAGCAGTTCTTC. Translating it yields CASSASDRGQRAGYNEQFF.

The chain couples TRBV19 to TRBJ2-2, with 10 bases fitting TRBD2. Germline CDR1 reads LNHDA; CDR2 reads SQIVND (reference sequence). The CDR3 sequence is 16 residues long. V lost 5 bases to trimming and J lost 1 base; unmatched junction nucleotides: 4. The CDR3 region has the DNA TGTGCCAGTAGTTCATTAGCGGGGGGGAACACCGGGGAGCTGTTTTTT. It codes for CASSSLAGGNTGELFF.

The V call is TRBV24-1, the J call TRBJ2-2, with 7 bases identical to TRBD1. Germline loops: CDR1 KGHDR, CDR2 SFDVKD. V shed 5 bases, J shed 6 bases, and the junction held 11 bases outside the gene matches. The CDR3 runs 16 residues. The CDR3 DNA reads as TGTGCCACCAGTGGAGACAGGGAGAGAACGGCCGGGGAGCTGTTTTTT. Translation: CATSGDRERTAGELFF.

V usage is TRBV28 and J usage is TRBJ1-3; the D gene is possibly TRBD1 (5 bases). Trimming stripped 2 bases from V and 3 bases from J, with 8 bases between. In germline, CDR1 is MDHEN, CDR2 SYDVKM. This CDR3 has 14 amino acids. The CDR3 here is CASSLLRVGNTIYF. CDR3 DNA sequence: TGTGCCAGCAGTTTACTCAGGGTTGGAAACACCATATATTTT.